This T cell receptor beta chain originates from a study of blood T cell repertoires in COVID-19. Assay used: immunoSEQ multiplex PCR; TCRdb lists only in-frame clones, some missing. The table records about 270,000 clones, 85% to 90% of them present only once. V was shortened by 1 base and J by 7 bases, with 11 bases between the two germline ends. Germline loops: CDR1 SGHTA, CDR2 FQGNSA. The CDR3 contains 14 residues. The chain recombines TRBV7-2 with TRBJ1-5; D is unclear. The sequencing input was PBMCs or T cells enriched from blood (not recorded which). The sequence derives from a woman aged 25 to 39 with acute COVID-19. CDR3 in DNA: TGTGCCAGCAGCTTAGGGGGAGGAGGCCAGCCCCAGCATTTT. This sequence encodes CASSLGGGGQPQHF.